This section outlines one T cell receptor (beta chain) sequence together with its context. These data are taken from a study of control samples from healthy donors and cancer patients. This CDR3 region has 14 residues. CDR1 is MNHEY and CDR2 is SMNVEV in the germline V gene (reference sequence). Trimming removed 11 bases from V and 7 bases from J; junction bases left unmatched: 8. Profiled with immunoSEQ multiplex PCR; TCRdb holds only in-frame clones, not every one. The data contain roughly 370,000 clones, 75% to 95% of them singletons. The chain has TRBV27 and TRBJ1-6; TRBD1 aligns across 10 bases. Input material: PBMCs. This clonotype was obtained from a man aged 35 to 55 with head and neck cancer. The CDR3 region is CAVRSGQGNSPLHF. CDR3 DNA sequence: TGTGCCGTACGTTCGGGACAGGGGAATTCACCCCTCCACTTT.